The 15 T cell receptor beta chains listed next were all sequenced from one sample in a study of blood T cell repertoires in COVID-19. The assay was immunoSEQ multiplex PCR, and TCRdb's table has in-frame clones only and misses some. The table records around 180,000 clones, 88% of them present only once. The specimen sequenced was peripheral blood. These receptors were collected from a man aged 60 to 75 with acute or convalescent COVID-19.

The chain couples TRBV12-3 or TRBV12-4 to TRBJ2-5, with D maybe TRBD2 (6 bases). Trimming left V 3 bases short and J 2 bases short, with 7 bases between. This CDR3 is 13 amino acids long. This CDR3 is CASSLGGQETQYF. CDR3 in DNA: TGTGCCAGCAGTTTGGGGGGTCAAGAGACCCAGTACTTC.

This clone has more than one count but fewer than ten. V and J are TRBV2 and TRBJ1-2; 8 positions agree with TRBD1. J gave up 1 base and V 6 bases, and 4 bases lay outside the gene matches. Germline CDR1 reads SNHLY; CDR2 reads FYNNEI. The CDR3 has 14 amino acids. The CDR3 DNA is TGTGCCAGCAGGGGACAGGCCGGTAACTATGGCTACACCTTC. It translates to CASRGQAGNYGYTF.

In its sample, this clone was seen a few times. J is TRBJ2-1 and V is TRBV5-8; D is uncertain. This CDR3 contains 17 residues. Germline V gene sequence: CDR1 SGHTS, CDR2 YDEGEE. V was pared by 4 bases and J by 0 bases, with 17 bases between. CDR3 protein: CASSHATVIVSYNEQFF. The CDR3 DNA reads TGTGCCAGCAGCCACGCAACTGTAATCGTCTCCTACAATGAGCAGTTCTTC.

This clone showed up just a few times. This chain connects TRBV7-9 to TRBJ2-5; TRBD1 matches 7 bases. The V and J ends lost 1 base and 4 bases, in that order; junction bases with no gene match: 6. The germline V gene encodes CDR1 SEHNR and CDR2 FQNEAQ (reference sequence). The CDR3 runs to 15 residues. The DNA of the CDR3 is TGTGCCAGCAGCTTAGACAGGGGTACCGGAGAGACCCAGTACTTC. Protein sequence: CASSLDRGTGETQYF.

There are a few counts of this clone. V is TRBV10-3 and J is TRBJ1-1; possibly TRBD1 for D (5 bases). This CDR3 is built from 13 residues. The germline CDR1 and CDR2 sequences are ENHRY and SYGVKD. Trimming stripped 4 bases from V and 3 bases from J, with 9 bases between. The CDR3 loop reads CAISVKGDTEAFF. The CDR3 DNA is TGTGCCATCAGTGTAAAAGGGGACACTGAAGCTTTCTTT.

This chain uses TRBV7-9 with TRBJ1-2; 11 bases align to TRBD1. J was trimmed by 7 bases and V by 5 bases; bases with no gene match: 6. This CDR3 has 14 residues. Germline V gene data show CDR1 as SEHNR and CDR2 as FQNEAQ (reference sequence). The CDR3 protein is CASSGGQGALGYTF. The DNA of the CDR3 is TGTGCCAGCAGCGGAGGACAGGGGGCGCTTGGCTACACCTTC.

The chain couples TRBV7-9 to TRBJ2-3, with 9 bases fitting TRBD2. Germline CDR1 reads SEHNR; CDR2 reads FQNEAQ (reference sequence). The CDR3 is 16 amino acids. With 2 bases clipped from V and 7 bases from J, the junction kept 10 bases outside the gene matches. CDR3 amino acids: CASSLYGGGAPNTQYF. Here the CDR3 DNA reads TGTGCCAGCAGCTTATACGGCGGGGGGGCCCCGAATACGCAGTATTTT.

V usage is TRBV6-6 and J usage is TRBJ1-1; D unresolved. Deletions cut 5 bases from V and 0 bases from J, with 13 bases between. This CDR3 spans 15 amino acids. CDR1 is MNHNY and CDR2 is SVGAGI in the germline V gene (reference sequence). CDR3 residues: CASSAGIKMNTEAFF. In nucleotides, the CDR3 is TGTGCCAGCAGTGCGGGCATCAAGATGAACACTGAAGCTTTCTTT.

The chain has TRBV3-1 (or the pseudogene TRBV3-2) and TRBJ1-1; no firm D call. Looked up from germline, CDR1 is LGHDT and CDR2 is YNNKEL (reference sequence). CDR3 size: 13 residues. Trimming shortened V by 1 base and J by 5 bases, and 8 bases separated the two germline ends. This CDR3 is CASSQVSGTEAFF. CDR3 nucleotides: TGTGCCAGCAGCCAAGTCAGCGGGACTGAAGCTTTCTTT.

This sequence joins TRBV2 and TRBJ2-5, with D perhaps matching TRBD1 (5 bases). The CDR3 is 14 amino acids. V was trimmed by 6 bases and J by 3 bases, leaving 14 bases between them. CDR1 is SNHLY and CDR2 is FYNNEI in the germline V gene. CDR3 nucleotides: TGTGCCAGCAGCGCGGAGACAGTAAAAGAGACCCAGTACTTC. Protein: CASSAETVKETQYF.

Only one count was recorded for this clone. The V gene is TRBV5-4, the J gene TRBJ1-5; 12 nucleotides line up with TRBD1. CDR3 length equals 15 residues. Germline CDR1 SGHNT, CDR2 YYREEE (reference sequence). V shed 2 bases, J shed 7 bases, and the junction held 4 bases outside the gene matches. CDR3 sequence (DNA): TGTGCCAGCAGCTTAGGGACAGGGGGCGACCAGCCCCAGCATTTT. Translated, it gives CASSLGTGGDQPQHF.

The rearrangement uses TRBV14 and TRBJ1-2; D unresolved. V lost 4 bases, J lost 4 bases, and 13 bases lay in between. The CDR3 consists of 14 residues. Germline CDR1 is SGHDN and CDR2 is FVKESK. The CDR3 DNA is TGTGCCAGCAGCCTCGGCGGAGTAGTCTATGGCTACACCTTC. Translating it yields CASSLGGVVYGYTF.

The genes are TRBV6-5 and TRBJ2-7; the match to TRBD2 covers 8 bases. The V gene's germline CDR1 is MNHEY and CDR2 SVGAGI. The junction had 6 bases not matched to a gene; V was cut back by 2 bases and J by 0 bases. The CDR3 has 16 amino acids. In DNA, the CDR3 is TGTGCCAGCAGTTACGCAGCGGGGGTTCGCTCCTACGAGCAGTACTTC. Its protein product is CASSYAAGVRSYEQYF.

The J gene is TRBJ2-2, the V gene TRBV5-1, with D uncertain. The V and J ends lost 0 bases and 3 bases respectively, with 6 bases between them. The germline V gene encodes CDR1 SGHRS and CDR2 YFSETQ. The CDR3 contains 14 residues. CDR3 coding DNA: TGCGCCAGCAGCTTGGGCCCAGACACCGGGGAGCTGTTTTTT. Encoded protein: CASSLGPDTGELFF. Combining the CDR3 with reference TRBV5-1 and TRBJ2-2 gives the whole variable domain KAGVTQTPRYLIKTRGQQVTLSCSPISGHRSVSWYQQTPGQGLQFLFEYFSETQRNKGNFPGRFSGRQFSNSRSEMNVSTLELGDSALYLCASSLGPDTGELFFGEGSRLTVL.

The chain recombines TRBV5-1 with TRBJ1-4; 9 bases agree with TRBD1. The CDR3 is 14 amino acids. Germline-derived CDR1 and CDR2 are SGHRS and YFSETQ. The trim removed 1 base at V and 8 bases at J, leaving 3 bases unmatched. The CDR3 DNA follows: TGCGCCAGCAGCTTGCGACAGGGGGGAGAAAAACTGTTTTTT. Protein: CASSLRQGGEKLFF.